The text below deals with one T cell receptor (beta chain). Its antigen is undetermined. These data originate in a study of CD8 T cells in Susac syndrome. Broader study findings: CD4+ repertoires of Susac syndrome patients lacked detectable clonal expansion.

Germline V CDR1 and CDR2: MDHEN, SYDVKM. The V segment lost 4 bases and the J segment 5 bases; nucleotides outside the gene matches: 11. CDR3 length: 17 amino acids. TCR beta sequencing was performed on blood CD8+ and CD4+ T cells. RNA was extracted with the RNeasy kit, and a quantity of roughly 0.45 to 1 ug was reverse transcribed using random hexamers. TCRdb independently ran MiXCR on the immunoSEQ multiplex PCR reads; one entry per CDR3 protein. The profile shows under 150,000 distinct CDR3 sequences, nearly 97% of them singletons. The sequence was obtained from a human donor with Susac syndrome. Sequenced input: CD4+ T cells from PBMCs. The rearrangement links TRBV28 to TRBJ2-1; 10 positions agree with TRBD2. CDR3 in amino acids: CASSYPLGSGRDNEQFF. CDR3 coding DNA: TGTGCCAGCAGTTATCCCTTAGGGAGCGGGAGGGACAATGAGCAGTTCTTC.